This T cell receptor beta chain is from a study of T cell repertoires in cytomegalovirus infection. As concerns this clonotype: Antigen specificity is unknown.

Germline V gives CDR1 DFQATT, CDR2 SNEGSKA (reference sequence). V lost 6 bases to trimming and J lost 0 bases, with 12 bases between them. The CDR3 loop spans 14 amino acids. Regarding the study as a whole: HLA-C-restricted TCR beta clonotypes specific for CMV led the ex vivo response. Of the TCR beta families, the public ones yielded a cumulative frequency that identified carriers of CMV plus the relevant HLA.

MiXCR was run by TCRdb on the reads, yielding one entry per CDR3 protein. The table has 680,000 or so distinct CDR3 sequences, 35% seen once; the top ten hold under 3.5%. Material for sequencing was PBMCs. This rearrangement joins TRBV20-1 to TRBJ1-3; D is undetermined. The source is a human donor in good health (CMV status not recorded). Some clones in this sample may be carry-over from other donors' samples. CDR3 in DNA: TGCAGTGCCCCGACACCGAGCTCTGGAAACACCATATATTTT. Protein: CSAPTPSSGNTIYF.